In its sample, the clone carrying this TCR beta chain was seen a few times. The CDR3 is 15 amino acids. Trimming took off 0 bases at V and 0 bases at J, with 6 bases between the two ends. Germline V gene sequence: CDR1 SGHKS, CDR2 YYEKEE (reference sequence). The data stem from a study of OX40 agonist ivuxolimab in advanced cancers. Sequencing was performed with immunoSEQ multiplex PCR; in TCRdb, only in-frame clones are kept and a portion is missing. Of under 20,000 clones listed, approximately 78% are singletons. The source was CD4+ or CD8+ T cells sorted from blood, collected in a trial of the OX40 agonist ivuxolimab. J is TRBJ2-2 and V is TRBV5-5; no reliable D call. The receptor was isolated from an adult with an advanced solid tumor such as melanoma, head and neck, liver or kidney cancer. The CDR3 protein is CASSLGQTNTGELFF. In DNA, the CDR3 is TGTGCCAGCAGCTTGGGGCAGACGAACACCGGGGAGCTGTTTTTT. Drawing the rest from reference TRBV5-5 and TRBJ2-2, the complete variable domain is DAGVTQSPTHLIKTRGQQVTLRCSPISGHKSVSWYQQVLGQGPQFIFQYYEKEERGRGNFPDRFSARQFPNYSSELNVNALLLGDSALYLCASSLGQTNTGELFFGEGSRLTVL.